The 6 T cell receptor beta chains below were found in one sample sequenced in a study of technical replicates of blood from a few donors. The method was immunoSEQ multiplex PCR; TCRdb's version includes in-frame clones alone and lacks a portion of them. The sample holds over 70,000 clones; 90% to 97% are singletons and the top ten take about 0.2%. Sequencing used T cells isolated from PBMCs. Receptor source: a human donor in good health.

The gene calls are TRBV9 and TRBJ2-2; tentative D call: TRBD2 (6 bases). The CDR3 runs 15 residues. V was pared by 3 bases and J by 1 base, with 10 bases between. Germline CDR1 and CDR2: SGDLS and YYNGEE. Here the CDR3 DNA reads TGTGCCAGCAGCGCCGGAGGGTTGAACACCGGGGAGCTGTTTTTT. Encoded protein: CASSAGGLNTGELFF.

The V gene is TRBV6-1, the J gene TRBJ2-7, with TRBD2 identical over 7 bases. Germline lookup yields CDR1 MNHNS and CDR2 SASEGT. Losses at the gene ends were 3 bases for V and 4 bases for J; bases not matched to a gene: 9. The CDR3 extends over 15 amino acids. CDR3 coding DNA: TGTGCCAGCAGTGACCCAGGAGCGGGATCTTACGAGCAGTACTTC. Amino acids: CASSDPGAGSYEQYF.

The rearrangement links TRBV28 to TRBJ1-1, with D perhaps matching TRBD1 (6 bases). The length of the CDR3 is 15 residues. Trimming left V 10 bases short and J 4 bases short, with 22 bases between. Germline loops: CDR1 MDHEN, CDR2 SYDVKM. CDR3 loop: CATHRRLTGFTEAFF. DNA of the CDR3: TGTGCCACACACCGACGATTAACAGGGTTCACTGAAGCTTTCTTT.

The chain couples TRBV29-1 to TRBJ2-2; no clear D gene. Germline V lookup: CDR1 SQVTM, CDR2 ANQGSEA. V dropped 6 bases and J dropped 0 bases, with 11 bases sitting between them. The CDR3 is made up of 14 amino acids. The CDR3 DNA reads TGCAGCGTCGCCAGGAACGCGAACACCGGGGAGCTGTTTTTT. Encoded protein: CSVARNANTGELFF.

This chain uses TRBV11-1 with TRBJ2-1; the match to TRBD2 covers 8 bases. CDR3 length: 15 residues. With 5 bases clipped from V and 6 bases from J, the junction kept 9 bases outside the gene matches. Germline assignment: CDR1 SGHAT and CDR2 FQDESV (reference sequence). CDR3 sequence: CASSQAGTRGNEQFF. CDR3 bases: TGTGCCAGCAGCCAAGCCGGGACTAGGGGCAATGAGCAGTTCTTC.

Here the CDR3 DNA reads TGTGCCAGCAGTACGACAGGGTGGAACTATGGCTACACCTTC. It encodes CASSTTGWNYGYTF. The rearrangement links TRBV28 to TRBJ1-2; 7 bases agree with TRBD1. Germline CDR1 and CDR2: MDHEN and SYDVKM. This CDR3 has 14 amino acids. V lost 5 bases and J lost 2; bases outside the gene matches: 5.